The present entry profiles one TCR beta chain with its context. This specimen belongs to a study of blood T cell repertoires in COVID-19. TCRdb's copy holds only in-frame clones and misses some; the assay was immunoSEQ multiplex PCR. In the table there are 100,000 or so clones, 81% of which are singletons. The sequence was collected from a man at least 80 years old with acute or convalescent COVID-19. Material: peripheral blood.

The chain's CDR3 is CASSSNTGNYGYTF. As DNA, the CDR3 is TGTGCCAGCAGTTCTAATACAGGGAACTATGGCTACACCTTC. V and J are TRBV27 and TRBJ1-2, with TRBD1 as a possible D gene (6 bases). CDR3 size: 14 residues. V was trimmed by 4 bases and J by 2 bases, leaving 11 bases between them. Germline V lookup: CDR1 MNHEY, CDR2 SMNVEV (reference sequence).